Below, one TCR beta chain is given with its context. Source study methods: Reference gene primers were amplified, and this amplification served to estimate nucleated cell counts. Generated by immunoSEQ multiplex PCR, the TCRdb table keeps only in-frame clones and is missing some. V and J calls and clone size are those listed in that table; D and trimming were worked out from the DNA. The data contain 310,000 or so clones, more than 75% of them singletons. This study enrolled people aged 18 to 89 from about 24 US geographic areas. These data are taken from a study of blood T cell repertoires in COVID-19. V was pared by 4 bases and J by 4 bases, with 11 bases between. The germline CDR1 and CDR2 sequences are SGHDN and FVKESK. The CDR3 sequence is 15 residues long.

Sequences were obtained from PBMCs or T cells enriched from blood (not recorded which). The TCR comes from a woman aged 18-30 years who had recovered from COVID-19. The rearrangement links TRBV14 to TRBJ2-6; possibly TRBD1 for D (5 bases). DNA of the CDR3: TGTGCCAGCAGCCTCAGGGATCTCGGGGCCAACGTCCTGACTTTC. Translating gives CASSLRDLGANVLTF. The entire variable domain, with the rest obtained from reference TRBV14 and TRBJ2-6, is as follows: EAGVTQFPSHSVIEKGQTVTLRCDPISGHDNLYWYRRVMGKEIKFLLHFVKESKQDESGMPNNRFLAERTGGTYSTLKVQPAELEDSGVYFCASSLRDLGANVLTFGAGSRLTVL.